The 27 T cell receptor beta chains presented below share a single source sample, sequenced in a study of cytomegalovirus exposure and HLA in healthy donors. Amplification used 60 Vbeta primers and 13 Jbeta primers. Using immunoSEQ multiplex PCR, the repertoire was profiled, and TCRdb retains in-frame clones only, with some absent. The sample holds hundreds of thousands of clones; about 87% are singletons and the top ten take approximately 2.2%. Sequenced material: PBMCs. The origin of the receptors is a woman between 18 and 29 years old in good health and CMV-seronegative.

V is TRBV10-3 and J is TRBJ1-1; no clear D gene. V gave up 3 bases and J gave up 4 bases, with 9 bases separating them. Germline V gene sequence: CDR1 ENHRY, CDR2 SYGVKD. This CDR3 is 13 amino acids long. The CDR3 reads CAISDRGSTEAFF. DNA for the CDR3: TGTGCCATCAGTGACCGGGGTTCCACTGAAGCTTTCTTT.

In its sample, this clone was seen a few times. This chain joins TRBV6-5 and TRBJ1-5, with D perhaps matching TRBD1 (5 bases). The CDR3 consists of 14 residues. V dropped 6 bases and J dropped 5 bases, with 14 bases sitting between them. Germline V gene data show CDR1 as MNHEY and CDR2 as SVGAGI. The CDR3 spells CASSLAGGDQPQHF. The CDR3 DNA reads TGTGCCAGCAGCTTAGCGGGGGGGGATCAGCCCCAGCATTTT.

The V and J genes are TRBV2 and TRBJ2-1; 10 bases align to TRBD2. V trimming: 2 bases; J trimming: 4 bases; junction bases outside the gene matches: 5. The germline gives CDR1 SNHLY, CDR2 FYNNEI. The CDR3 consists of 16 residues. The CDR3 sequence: CASSESMTSGYNEQFF. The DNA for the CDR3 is TGTGCCAGCAGTGAAAGTATGACTAGCGGGTACAATGAGCAGTTCTTC.

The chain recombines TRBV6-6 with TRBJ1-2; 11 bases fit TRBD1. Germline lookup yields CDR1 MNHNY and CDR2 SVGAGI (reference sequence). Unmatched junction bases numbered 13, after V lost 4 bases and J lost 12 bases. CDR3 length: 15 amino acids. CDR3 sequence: CASSSPGQGAQGHTF. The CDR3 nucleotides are TGTGCCAGCAGTTCCCCAGGACAGGGGGCACAGGGCCACACCTTC.

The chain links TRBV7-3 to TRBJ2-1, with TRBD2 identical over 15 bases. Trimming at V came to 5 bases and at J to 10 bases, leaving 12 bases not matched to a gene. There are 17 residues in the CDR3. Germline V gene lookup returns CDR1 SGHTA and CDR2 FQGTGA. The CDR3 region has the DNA TGTGCCAGCAGCCCCGGACAACCCGGGACTAGCGGGGGGGAGCAGTTCTTC. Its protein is CASSPGQPGTSGGEQFF.

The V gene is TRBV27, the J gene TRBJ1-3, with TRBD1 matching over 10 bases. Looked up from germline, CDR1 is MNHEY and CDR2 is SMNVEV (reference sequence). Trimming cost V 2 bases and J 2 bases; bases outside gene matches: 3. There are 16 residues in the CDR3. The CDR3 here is CASSLKGQGPGNTIYF. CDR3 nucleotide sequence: TGTGCCAGCAGTTTAAAGGGACAGGGGCCTGGAAACACCATATATTTT.

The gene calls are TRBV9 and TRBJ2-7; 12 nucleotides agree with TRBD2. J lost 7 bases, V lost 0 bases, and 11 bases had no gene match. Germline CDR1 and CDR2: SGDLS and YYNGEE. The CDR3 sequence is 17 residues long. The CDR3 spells CASSVAPSGGGYGEQYF. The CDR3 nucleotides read TGTGCCAGCAGCGTAGCTCCTAGCGGGGGGGGCTACGGGGAGCAGTACTTC.

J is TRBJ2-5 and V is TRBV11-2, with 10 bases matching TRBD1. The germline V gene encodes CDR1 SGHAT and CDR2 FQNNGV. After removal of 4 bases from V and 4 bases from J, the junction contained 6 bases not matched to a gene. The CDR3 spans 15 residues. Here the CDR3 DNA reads TGTGCCAGCAGCTACGGGACAGGGGAGAGAGAGACCCAGTACTTC. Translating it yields CASSYGTGERETQYF. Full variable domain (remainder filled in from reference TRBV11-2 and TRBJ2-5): EAGVAQSPRYKIIEKRQSVAFWCNPISGHATLYWYQQILGQGPKLLIQFQNNGVVDDSQLPKDRFSAERLKGVDSTLKIQPAKLEDSAVYLCASSYGTGERETQYFGPGTRLLVL.

The CDR3 DNA reads as TGCGCCAGCAGCCCGGGACAGGGGTCCTACAATGAGCAGTTCTTC. Its protein product is CASSPGQGSYNEQFF. V and J are TRBV5-1 and TRBJ2-1; TRBD1 aligns across 10 bases. V was clipped by 4 bases and J by 1 base; unmatched bases: 2. CDR1 is SGHRS, CDR2 YFSETQ, per germline. This CDR3 is built from 15 residues.

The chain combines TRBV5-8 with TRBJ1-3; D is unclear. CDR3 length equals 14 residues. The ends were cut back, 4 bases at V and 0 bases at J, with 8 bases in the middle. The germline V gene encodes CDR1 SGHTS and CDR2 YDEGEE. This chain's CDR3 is CASSIGSSGNTIYF. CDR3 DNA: TGTGCCAGCAGCATAGGGAGCTCTGGAAACACCATATATTTT.

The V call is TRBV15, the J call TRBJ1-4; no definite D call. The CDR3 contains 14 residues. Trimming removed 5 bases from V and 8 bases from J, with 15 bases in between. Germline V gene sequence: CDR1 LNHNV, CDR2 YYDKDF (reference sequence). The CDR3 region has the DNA TGTGCCACCAGCTTCACTCGAGGAGGCGAAAAACTGTTTTTT. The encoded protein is CATSFTRGGEKLFF.

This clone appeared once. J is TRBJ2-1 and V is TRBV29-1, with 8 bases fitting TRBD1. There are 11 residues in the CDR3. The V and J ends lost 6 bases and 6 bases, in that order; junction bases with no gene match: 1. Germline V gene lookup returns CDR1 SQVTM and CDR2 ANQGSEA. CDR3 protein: CSVRGPNEQFF. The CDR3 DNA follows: TGCAGCGTCAGGGGGCCCAATGAGCAGTTCTTC.

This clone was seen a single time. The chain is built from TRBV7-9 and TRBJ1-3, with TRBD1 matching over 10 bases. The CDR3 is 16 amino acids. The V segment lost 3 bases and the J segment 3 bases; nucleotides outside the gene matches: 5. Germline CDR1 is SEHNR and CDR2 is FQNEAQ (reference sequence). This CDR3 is CASSLRDRGGGNTIYF. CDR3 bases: TGTGCCAGCAGCTTGAGGGACAGGGGAGGTGGAAACACCATATATTTT. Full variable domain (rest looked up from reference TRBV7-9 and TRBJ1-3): DTGVSQNPRHKITKRGQNVTFRCDPISEHNRLYWYRQTLGQGPEFLTYFQNEAQLEKSRLLSDRFSAERPKGSFSTLEIQRTEQGDSAMYLCASSLRDRGGGNTIYFGEGSWLTVV.

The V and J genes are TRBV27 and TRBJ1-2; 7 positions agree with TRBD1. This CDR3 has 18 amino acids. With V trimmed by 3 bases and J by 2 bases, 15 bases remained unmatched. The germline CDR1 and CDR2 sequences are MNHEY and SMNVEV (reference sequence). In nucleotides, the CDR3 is TGTGCCAGCAGTTTCCGCATCAGACAGACAGGGATCAACTATGGCTACACCTTC. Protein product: CASSFRIRQTGINYGYTF.

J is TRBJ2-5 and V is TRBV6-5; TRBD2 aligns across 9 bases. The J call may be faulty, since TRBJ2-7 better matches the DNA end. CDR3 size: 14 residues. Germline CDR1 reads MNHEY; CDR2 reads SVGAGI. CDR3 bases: TGTGCCAGCAGTGGCGGACTAGCGAACTACGAGCAGTACTTC. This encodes CASSGGLANYEQYF.

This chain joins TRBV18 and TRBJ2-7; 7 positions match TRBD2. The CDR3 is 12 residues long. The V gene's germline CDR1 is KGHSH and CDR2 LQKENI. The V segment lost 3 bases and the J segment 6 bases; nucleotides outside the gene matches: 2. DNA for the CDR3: TGTGCCAGCTCACCTTGGACTAGCGAGCAGTACTTC. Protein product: CASSPWTSEQYF. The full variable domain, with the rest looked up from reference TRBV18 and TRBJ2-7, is NAGVMQNPRHLVRRRGQEARLRCSPMKGHSHVYWYRQLPEEGLKFMVYLQKENIIDESGMPKERFSAEFPKEGPSILRIQQVVRGDSAAYFCASSPWTSEQYFGPGTRLTVT.

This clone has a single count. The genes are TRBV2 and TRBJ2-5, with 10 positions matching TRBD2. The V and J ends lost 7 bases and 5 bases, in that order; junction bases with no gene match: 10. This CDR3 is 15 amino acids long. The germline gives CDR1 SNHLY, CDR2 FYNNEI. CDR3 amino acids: CASIRTSGMEETQYF. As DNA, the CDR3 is TGTGCCAGCATTCGGACTAGCGGTATGGAGGAGACCCAGTACTTC.

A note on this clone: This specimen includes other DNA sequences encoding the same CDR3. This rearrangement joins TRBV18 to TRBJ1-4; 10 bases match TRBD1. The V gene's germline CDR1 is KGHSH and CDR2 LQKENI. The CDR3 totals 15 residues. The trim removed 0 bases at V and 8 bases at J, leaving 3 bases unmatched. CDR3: CASSPPGQGGEKLFF. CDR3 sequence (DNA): TGTGCCAGCTCACCACCCGGACAGGGGGGGGAAAAACTGTTTTTT.

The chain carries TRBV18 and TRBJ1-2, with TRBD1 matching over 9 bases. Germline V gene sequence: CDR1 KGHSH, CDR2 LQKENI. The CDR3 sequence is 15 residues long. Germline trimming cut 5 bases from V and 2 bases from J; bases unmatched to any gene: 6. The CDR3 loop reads CASSTWDRENYGYTF. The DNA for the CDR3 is TGTGCCAGCTCAACCTGGGACAGGGAGAACTATGGCTACACCTTC.

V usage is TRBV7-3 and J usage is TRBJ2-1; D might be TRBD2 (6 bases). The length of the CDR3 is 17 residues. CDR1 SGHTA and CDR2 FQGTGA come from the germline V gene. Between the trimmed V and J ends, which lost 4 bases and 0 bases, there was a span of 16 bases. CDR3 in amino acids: CASSSLAGWSSYNEQFF. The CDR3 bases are TGTGCCAGCAGCTCACTGGCGGGATGGAGCTCCTACAATGAGCAGTTCTTC.

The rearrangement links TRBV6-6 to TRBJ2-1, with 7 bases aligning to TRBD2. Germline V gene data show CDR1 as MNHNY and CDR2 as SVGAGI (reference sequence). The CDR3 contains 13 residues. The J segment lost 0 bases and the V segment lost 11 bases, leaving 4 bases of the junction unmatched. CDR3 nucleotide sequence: TGTGCCGCCCGCGGGGGCTCCTACAATGAGCAGTTCTTC. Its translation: CAARGGSYNEQFF.

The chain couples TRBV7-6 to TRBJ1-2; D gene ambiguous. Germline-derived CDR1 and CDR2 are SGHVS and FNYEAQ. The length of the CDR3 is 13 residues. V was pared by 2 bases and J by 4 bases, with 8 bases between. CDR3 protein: CASSLNEGYGYTF. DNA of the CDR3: TGTGCCAGCAGCTTAAATGAGGGCTATGGCTACACCTTC.

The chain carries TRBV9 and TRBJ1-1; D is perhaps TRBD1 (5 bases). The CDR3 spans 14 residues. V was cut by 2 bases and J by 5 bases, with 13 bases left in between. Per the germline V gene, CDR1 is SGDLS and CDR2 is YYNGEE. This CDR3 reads CASSVAARGTEAFF. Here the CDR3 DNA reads TGTGCCAGCAGCGTGGCGGCCCGGGGGACTGAAGCTTTCTTT. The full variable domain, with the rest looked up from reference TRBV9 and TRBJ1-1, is DSGVTQTPKHLITATGQRVTLRCSPRSGDLSVYWYQQSLDQGLQFLIQYYNGEERAKGNILERFSAQQFPDLHSELNLSSLELGDSALYFCASSVAARGTEAFFGQGTRLTVV.

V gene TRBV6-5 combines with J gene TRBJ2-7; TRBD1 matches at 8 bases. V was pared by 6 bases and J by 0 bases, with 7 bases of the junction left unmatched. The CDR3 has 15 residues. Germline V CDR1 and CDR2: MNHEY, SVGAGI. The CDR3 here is CASSSGQGRSYEQYF. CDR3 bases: TGTGCCAGCAGCTCTGGACAGGGCCGCTCCTACGAGCAGTACTTC.

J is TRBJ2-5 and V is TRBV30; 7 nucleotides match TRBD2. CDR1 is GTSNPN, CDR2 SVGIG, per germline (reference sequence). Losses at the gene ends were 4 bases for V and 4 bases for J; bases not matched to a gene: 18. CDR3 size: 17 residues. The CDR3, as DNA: TGTGCCTGGACCCCGGGTAGCGGGTCGGGGTGGCGAGAGACCCAGTACTTC. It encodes CAWTPGSGSGWRETQYF. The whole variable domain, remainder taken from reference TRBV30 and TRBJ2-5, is SQTIHQWPATLVQPVGSPLSLECTVEGTSNPNLYWYRQAAGRGLQLLFYSVGIGQISSEVPQNLSASRPQDRQFILSSKKLLLSDSGFYLCAWTPGSGSGWRETQYFGPGTRLLVL.

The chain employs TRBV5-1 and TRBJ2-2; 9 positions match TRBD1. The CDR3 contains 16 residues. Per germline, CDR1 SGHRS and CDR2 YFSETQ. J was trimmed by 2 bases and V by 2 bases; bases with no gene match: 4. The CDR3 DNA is TGCGCCAGCAGCTTCCCGGGACAGGGTAACACCGGGGAGCTGTTTTTT. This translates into CASSFPGQGNTGELFF.

Written as DNA, the CDR3 is TGTGCCAGCAGCGTACTGACAATGGGGAACACTGAAGCTTTCTTT. Amino acids: CASSVLTMGNTEAFF. The V and J genes are TRBV9 and TRBJ1-1, with D hard to call. The germline V gene encodes CDR1 SGDLS and CDR2 YYNGEE. Deletions cut 1 base from V and 1 base from J, with 11 bases between. The CDR3 is 15 residues long.